This TCR beta chain comes out of a study of cytomegalovirus exposure and HLA in healthy donors. Study-level results: The study listed approximately 160 cytomegalovirus-associated TCR beta chains. Most observed TCR sequences were rare, whereas some public TCRs were detected in many donors.

V was pared by 0 bases and J by 9 bases, with 5 bases of the junction left unmatched. The CDR3 extends over 14 amino acids. Germline V gene lookup returns CDR1 SGHRS and CDR2 YFSETQ. Produced via immunoSEQ multiplex PCR; TCRdb's table is partial and in-frame only. This table holds 150,000 to 200,000 clones, 80% to 85% found once. Points on this clone: Antigen: not known.

This clonotype was obtained from a man aged 30-40 years in good health and CMV-seropositive. The rearrangement joins TRBV5-1 to TRBJ2-5; 10 positions match TRBD1. The sample comprised PBMCs. This CDR3 reads CASSLGWTGGPQYF. DNA for the CDR3: TGCGCCAGCAGCTTGGGGTGGACAGGGGGGCCCCAGTACTTC. Using reference TRBV5-1 and TRBJ2-5 for the parts outside the CDR3, the full variable domain is KAGVTQTPRYLIKTRGQQVTLSCSPISGHRSVSWYQQTPGQGLQFLFEYFSETQRNKGNFPGRFSGRQFSNSRSEMNVSTLELGDSALYLCASSLGWTGGPQYFGPGTRLLVL.